The clone carrying this T cell receptor beta chain was detected ten times or more. Its antigen is undetermined. This CDR3 contains 16 residues. V gave up 6 bases and J gave up 5 bases; unmatched junction bases: 10. The sample originates from a study of neurological immune-mediated disorders. The sample's time point: longitudinal time-point 3. The cDNA came from 5'RACE with 10-nucleotide random UMIs. From the 5' RACE reads, TCRdb called clonotypes with MiXCR, one entry per CDR3 protein. Among about 99,000 distinct CDR3 sequences, about 10% were seen once, and the ten largest hold approximately 3.1%. Notes on the study in general: The absence of any CDR3 amino acid sequence shared by expanded clones across subjects suggests that repertoires were private in all groups.

This chain links TRBV12-3 or TRBV12-4 with TRBJ2-3; TRBD2 matches at 11 bases. Input material: PBMCs. This sequence was found in a female donor with HTLV-1-associated myelopathy (HAM/TSP). The CDR3 reads CASRLIAGGPKDTQYF. The CDR3 region has the DNA TGTGCCAGCAGACTCATAGCGGGGGGGCCAAAAGATACGCAGTATTTT.